This paragraph reports one TCR beta chain. The sample comes from a study of T cell changes during pregnancy in multiple sclerosis. The V end was cut by 2 bases, the J end by 10 bases, with 20 bases between. CDR3 length equals 15 residues. The germline CDR1 and CDR2 sequences are SGHDT and YYEEEE. Produced via immunoSEQ multiplex PCR; TCRdb's table is partial and in-frame only. The data contain approximately 22,000 clones, approximately 90% of them singletons. This sequence originates from a female donor in good health, enrolled as a control in a pregnancy study. The specimen was CD4+ T cells from peripheral blood mononuclear cells, collected in the first trimester of pregnancy. The chain uses TRBV5-6 and TRBJ2-3; D possibly corresponds to TRBD2 (5 bases). CDR3 amino acids: CASSFTGLNPRAQYF. The CDR3 bases are TGTGCCAGCAGCTTTACCGGACTCAACCCTCGGGCGCAGTATTTT.